This TCR beta chain was recorded in a study of T-cell reconstitution after alpha-beta-depleted transplantation in children. Whole-study findings and limits: A year post-transplant, T-cell counts and diversity derived mostly from newly produced T cells. The origin of high day-60 TCRbeta diversity in some patients lay in surviving recipient T cells and thymic progenitors. Reports say that about two months after transplant, the alpha-beta T cells came out of several hundred graft clones that had expanded.

This clonotype was recorded a few times. What it binds is not known. The TCRbeta library was prepared with unique molecular identifiers. TCRdb called the PCR reads again in MiXCR, with one record for every CDR3 protein. The table has about 200,000 distinct CDR3 sequences, roughly 6.6% seen once. In germline, CDR1 is SGHKS, CDR2 YYEKEE (reference sequence). The CDR3 runs 15 residues. Trimming left V 0 bases short and J 4 bases short, with 11 bases between. The sequence derives from a boy between 2 and 10 years old with acute lymphoblastic leukemia, due to receive a stem cell transplant. The sequencing here drew on PBMCs, taken before TCRalphabeta/CD19-depleted stem cell transplant. The chain carries TRBV5-5 and TRBJ1-5; D gene uncertain. CDR3: CASSLVDSGNQPQHF. In DNA, the CDR3 is TGTGCCAGCAGCTTGGTGGACTCCGGTAATCAGCCCCAGCATTTT.